This T cell receptor (beta chain) was captured in a study of shared clonotypes between healthy human individuals. In the study overall: The study enrolled two women and a few men aged 18 to 49. Used for every donor were three CD4 naive, three CD4 memory, two CD8 naive and one CD8 memory plate. Whole-study findings and limits: For sorted subsets, rarefaction showed incomplete sequencing despite large depth.

The table came from immunoSEQ multiplex PCR; TCRdb's copy has only in-frame clones and leaves some out. The table lists 2 million to 2.5 million clones, 95% of them singletons. Germline values: CDR1 SGHAT, CDR2 FQNNGV. J was trimmed by 4 bases and V by 4 bases; bases with no gene match: 9. This CDR3 has 16 residues. Remarks on this clone: The target antigen is unknown.

Recent vaccinations or acute infections were absent in the healthy HIV-negative adult donors. The chain uses TRBV11-2 and TRBJ2-1, with 8 bases matching TRBD2. This sequence originates from a man between 18 and 35 years old in good health. The material sequenced was naive CD4+ T cells sorted from blood. The sample's subset: CD45RA+ positively selected. In DNA form, the CDR3 reads TGTGCCAGCAGCTCCCTCGGGACTAGTTCATACAATGAGCAGTTCTTC. Amino acid sequence: CASSSLGTSSYNEQFF.